This T cell receptor beta chain was sequenced during a study of blood T cell repertoires in COVID-19. Background on the study: Donors in the United States, Italy and Spain gave samples during acute or convalescent COVID-19.

This CDR3 has 15 amino acids. CDR1 and CDR2 from the germline V gene are SGHRS and YFSETQ. The V end lost 4 bases, the J end lost 0 bases, and 11 bases lay between the germline ends. This clone appeared a single time. Study processing details: Amplifying reference gene primers gave estimates of nucleated cell counts. Only in-frame clones appear in the TCRdb table, and some are missing; sequencing was by immunoSEQ multiplex PCR. V, J and clone size reflect that table, while D and trimming were determined from the DNA. The data hold around 140,000 clones, with about 86% observed a single time. What was sequenced was peripheral blood. The TCR was taken from a human donor in a cohort sampled during active COVID-19. The rearrangement joins TRBV5-1 to TRBJ1-3, with D possibly being TRBD1 (5 bases). This CDR3 is CASSDQGTSGNTIYF. CDR3 bases: TGCGCCAGCAGCGATCAGGGAACCTCTGGAAACACCATATATTTT.